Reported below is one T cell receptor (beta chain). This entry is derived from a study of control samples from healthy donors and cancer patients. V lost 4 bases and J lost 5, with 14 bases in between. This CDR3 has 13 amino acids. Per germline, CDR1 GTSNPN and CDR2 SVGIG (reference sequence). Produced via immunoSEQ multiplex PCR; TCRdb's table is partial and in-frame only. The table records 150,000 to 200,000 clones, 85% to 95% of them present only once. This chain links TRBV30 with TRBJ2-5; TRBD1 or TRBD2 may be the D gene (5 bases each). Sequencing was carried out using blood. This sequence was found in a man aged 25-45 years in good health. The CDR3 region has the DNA TGTGCCTGGACCCGTACTTGGGGGGAGACCCAGTACTTC. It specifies CAWTRTWGETQYF. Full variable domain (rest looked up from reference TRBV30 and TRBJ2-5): SQTIHQWPATLVQPVGSPLSLECTVEGTSNPNLYWYRQAAGRGLQLLFYSVGIGQISSEVPQNLSASRPQDRQFILSSKKLLLSDSGFYLCAWTRTWGETQYFGPGTRLLVL.